This T cell receptor (beta chain) was sequenced in a study of CD8 T cells in ankylosing spondylitis. Overall study findings and caveats: Both synovial fluid and blood in reactive arthritis had previously been reported to carry some motif variants. Reports say disease-linked clones showed up significantly more in matched ankylosing spondylitis synovial fluid. The study identified a TCR beta motif of roughly eight highly homologous variants that appeared characteristic of ankylosing spondylitis blood.

At least ten counts were recorded for this clonotype. Its antigen is undetermined. Making use of molecular barcodes, quantitative 5'-RACE generated TCR beta libraries. TCRdb redid the calling of the 5' RACE reads with MiXCR, one entry per CDR3 protein. The repertoire has hundreds of thousands of distinct CDR3 sequences, around a quarter of them found once; the top ten carry approximately 6.6%. From germline, CDR1 is ENHRY and CDR2 SYGVKD. V was shortened by 4 bases and J by 4 bases, with 19 bases between the two germline ends. The CDR3 length is 16 residues. Sequenced material: blood, either unsorted or a sorted T cell fraction (not recorded which). The sequence derives from a male donor with ankylosing spondylitis or in good health (not recorded which). The rearrangement links TRBV10-3 to TRBJ1-1; perhaps TRBD1 as D (6 bases). CDR3 residues: CAISATLQGRGTEAFF. The CDR3 DNA is TGTGCCATCAGTGCGACCCTACAGGGACGGGGCACTGAAGCTTTCTTT.